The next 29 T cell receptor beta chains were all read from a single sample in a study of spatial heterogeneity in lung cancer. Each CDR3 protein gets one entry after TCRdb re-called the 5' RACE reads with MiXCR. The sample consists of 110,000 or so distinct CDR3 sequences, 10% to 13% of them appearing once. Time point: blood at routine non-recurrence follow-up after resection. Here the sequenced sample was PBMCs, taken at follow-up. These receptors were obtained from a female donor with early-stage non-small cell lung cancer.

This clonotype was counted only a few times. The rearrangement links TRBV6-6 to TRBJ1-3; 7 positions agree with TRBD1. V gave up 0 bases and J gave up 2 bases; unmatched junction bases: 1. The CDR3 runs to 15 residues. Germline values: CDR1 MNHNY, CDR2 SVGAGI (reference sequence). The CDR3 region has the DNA TGTGCCAGCAGTTACTCCGGACAGGCTGGAAACACCATATATTTT. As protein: CASSYSGQAGNTIYF.

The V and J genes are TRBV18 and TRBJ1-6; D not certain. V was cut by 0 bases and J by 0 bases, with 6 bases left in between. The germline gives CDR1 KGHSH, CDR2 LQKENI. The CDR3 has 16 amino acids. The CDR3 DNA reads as TGTGCCAGCTCACCACCGCATAGCTCCTATAATTCACCCCTCCACTTT. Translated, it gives CASSPPHSSYNSPLHF.

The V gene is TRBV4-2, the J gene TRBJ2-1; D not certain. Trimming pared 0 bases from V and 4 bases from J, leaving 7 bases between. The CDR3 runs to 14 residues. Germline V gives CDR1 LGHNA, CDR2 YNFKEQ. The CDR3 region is CASSQDRAYNEQFF. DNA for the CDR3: TGTGCCAGCAGCCAAGATAGAGCGTACAATGAGCAGTTCTTC.

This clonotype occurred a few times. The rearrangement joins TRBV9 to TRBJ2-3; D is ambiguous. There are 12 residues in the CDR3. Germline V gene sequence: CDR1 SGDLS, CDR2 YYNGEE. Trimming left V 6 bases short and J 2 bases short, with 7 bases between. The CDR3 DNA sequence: TGTGCCAGCAAAGGGATCACAGATACGCAGTATTTT. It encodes CASKGITDTQYF.

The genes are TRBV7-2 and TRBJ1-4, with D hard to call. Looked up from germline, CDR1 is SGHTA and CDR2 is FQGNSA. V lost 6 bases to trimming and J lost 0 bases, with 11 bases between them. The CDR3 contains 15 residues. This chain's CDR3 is CASSLRGATNEKLFF. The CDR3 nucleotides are TGTGCCAGCAGTTTAAGAGGAGCAACTAATGAAAAACTGTTTTTT.

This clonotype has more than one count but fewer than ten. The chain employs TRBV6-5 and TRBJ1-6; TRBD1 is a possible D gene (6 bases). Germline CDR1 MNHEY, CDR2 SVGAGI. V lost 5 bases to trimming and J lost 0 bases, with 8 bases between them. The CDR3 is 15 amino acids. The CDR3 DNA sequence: TGTGCCAGCAGTCGGACAGACTCCTATAATTCACCCCTCCACTTT. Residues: CASSRTDSYNSPLHF.

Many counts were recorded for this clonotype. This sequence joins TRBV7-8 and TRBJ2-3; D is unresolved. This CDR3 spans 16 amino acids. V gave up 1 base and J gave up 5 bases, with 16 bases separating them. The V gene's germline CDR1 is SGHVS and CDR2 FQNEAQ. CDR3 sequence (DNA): TGTGCCAGCAGCTTAGTTGTAGGTTCCTGGGGAGATACGCAGTATTTT. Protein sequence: CASSLVVGSWGDTQYF.

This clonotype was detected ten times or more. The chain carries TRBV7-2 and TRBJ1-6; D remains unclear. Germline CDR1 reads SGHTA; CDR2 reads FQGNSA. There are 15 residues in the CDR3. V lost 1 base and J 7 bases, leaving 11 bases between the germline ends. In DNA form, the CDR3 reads TGTGCCAGCAGCTTAGGGATAGAGCAAAATTCACCCCTCCACTTT. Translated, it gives CASSLGIEQNSPLHF.

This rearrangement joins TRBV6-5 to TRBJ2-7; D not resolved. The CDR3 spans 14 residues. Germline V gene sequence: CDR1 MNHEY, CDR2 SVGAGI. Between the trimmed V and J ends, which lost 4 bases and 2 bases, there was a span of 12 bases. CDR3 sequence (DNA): TGTGCCAGCAGTTCCCGGGCCCTTACCTACGAGCAGTACTTC. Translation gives CASSSRALTYEQYF.

The CDR3 region has the DNA TGTGCCATCAGTGAGTGGATGGGTGACAGCCCAGATACGCAGTATTTT. As protein: CAISEWMGDSPDTQYF. The rearrangement links TRBV10-3 to TRBJ2-3, with D tentatively TRBD1 (5 bases). The V and J ends lost 1 base and 4 bases respectively, with 15 bases between them. Looked up from germline, CDR1 is ENHRY and CDR2 is SYGVKD. This CDR3 is 16 amino acids long.

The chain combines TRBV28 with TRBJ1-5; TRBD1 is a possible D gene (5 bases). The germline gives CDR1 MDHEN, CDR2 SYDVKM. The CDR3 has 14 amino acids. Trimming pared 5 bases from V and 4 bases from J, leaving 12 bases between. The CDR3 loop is CASSGGGKNQPQHF. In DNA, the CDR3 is TGTGCCAGCAGTGGGGGTGGTAAAAATCAGCCCCAGCATTTT. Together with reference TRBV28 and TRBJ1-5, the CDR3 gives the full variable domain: DVKVTQSSRYLVKRTGEKVFLECVQDMDHENMFWYRQDPGLGLRLIYFSYDVKMKEKGDIPEGYSVSREKKERFSLILESASTNQTSMYLCASSGGGKNQPQHFGDGTRLSIL.

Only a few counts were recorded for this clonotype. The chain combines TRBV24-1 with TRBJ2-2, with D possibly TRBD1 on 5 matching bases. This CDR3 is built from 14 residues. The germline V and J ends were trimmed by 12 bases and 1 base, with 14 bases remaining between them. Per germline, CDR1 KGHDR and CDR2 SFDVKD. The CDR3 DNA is TGTGCCTCTCAGGGTTTCTTGAACACCGGGGAGCTGTTTTTT. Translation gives CASQGFLNTGELFF.

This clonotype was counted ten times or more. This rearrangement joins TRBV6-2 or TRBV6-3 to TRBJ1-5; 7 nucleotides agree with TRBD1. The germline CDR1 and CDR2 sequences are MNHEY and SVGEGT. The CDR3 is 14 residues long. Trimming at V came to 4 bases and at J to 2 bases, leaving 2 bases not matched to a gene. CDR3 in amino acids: CASSSTGGNQPQHF. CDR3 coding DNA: TGTGCCAGCAGTTCAACAGGGGGCAATCAGCCCCAGCATTTT.

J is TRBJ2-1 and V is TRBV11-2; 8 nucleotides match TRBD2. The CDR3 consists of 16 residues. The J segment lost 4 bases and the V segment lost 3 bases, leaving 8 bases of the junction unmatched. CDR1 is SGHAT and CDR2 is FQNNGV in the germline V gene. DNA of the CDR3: TGTGCCAGCAGCTTCCAAGGCCAGCGGGGGTACAATGAGCAGTTCTTC. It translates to CASSFQGQRGYNEQFF.

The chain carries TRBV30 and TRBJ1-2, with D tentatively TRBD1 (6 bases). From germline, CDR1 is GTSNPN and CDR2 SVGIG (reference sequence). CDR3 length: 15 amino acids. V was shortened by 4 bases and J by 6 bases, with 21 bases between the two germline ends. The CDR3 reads CAWKTGTGRFDGYTF. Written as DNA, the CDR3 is TGTGCCTGGAAAACGGGTACAGGGCGATTTGATGGCTACACCTTC.

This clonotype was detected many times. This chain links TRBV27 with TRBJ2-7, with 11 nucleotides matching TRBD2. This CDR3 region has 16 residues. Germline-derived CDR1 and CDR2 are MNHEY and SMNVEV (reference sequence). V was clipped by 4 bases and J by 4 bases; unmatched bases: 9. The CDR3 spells CASSSLTSGIGYEQYF. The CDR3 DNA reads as TGTGCCAGCAGTTCCCTGACTAGCGGGATAGGATACGAGCAGTACTTC.

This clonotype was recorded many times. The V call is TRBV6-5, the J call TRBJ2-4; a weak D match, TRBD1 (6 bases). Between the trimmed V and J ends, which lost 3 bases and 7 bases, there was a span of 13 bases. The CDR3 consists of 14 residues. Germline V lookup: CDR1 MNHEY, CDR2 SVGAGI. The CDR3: CASSYGQGTNIQYF. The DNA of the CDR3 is TGTGCCAGCAGTTATGGGCAGGGGACGAACATTCAGTACTTC.

CDR3 nucleotides: TGCAGTGCTAGAGACGGGCTAGCGGTTAGCACAGATACGCAGTATTTT. This gives the protein CSARDGLAVSTDTQYF. This sequence joins TRBV20-1 and TRBJ2-3; 7 bases fit TRBD2. The CDR3 covers 16 residues. Germline V gives CDR1 DFQATT, CDR2 SNEGSKA (reference sequence). Losses at the gene ends were 0 bases for V and 0 bases for J; bases not matched to a gene: 6.

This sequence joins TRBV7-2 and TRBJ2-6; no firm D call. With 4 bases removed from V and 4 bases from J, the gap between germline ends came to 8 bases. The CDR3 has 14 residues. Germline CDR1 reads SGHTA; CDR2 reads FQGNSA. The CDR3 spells CASSSKIGANVLTF. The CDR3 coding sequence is TGTGCCAGCAGCTCCAAAATAGGGGCCAACGTCCTGACTTTC.

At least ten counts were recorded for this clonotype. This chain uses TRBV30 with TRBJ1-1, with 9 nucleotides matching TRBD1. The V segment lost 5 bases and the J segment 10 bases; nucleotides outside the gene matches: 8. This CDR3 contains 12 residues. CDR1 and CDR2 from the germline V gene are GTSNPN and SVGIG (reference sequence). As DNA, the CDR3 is TGTGCCTGGGGACAGGGGACGTTGTTAGCTTTCTTT. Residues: CAWGQGTLLAFF.

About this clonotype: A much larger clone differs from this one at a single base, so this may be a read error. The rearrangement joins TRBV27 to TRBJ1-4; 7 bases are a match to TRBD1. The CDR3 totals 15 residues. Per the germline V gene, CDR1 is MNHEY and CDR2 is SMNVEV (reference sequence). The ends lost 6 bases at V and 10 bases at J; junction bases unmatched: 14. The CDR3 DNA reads TGTGCCAGCAGGGACTCCGTGACAGGGTTACGAAAACTGTTTTTT. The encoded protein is CASRDSVTGLRKLFF.

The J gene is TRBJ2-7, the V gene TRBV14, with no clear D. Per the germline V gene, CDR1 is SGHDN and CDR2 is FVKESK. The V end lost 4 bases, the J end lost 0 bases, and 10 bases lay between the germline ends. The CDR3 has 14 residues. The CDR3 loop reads CASSLLGLSYEQYV. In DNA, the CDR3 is TGTGCCAGCAGCCTATTGGGCCTCTCCTACGAGCAGTACGTC.

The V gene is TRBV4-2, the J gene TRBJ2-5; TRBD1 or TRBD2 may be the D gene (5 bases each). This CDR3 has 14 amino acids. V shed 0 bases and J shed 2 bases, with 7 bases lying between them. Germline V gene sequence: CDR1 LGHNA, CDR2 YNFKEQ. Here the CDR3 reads CASSQDWGQETQYF. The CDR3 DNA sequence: TGTGCCAGCAGCCAAGACTGGGGGCAAGAGACCCAGTACTTC.

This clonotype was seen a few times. CDR3 sequence reads: CASSEALGPGTGNTIYF. The CDR3 DNA sequence: TGTGCCAGCAGTGAAGCGCTGGGTCCCGGGACTGGAAACACCATATATTTT. V and J are TRBV6-1 and TRBJ1-3; unclear D gene. Trimming took off 0 bases at V and 2 bases at J, with 14 bases between the two ends. Germline V gene data show CDR1 as MNHNS and CDR2 as SASEGT. The CDR3 spans 17 residues.

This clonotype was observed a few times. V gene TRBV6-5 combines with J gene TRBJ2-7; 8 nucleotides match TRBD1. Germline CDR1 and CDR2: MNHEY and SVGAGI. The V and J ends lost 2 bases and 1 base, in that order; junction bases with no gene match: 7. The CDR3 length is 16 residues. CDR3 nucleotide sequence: TGTGCCAGCAGTTACGACTCCGGGACAGGTTCCTACGAGCAGTACTTC. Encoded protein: CASSYDSGTGSYEQYF.

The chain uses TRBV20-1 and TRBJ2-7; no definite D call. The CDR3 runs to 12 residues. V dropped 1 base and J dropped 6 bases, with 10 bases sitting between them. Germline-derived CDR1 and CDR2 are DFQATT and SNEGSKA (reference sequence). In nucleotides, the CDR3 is TGCAGTGCTAGAGCTCTCGGTTCCGAGCAGTACTTC. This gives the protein CSARALGSEQYF.

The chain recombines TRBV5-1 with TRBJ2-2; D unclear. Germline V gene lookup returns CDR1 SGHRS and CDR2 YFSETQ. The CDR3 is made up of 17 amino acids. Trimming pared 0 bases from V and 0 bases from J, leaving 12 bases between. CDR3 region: CASSLGHAATNTGELFF. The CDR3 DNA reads TGCGCCAGCAGCTTGGGGCACGCGGCTACGAACACCGGGGAGCTGTTTTTT.

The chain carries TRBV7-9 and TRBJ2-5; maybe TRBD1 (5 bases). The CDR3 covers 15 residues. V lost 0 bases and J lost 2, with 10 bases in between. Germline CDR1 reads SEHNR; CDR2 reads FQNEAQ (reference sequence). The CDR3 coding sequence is TGTGCCAGCAGCTTAGCGAGGACAACTCAAGAGACCCAGTACTTC. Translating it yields CASSLARTTQETQYF.

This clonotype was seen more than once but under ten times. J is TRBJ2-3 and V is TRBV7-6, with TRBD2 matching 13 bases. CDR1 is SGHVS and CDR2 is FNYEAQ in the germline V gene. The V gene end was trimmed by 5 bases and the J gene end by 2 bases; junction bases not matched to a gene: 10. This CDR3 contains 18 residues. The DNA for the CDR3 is TGTGCCAGCAGCATCCTCTCGGGGACTAGCGGGGCCACAGATACGCAGTATTTT. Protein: CASSILSGTSGATDTQYF. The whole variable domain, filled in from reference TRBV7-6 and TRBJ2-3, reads GAGVSQSPRYKVTKRGQDVALRCDPISGHVSLYWYRQALGQGPEFLTYFNYEAQQDKSGLPNDRFSAERPEGSISTLTIQRTEQRDSAMYRCASSILSGTSGATDTQYFGPGTRLTVL.